This TCR beta chain emerged from a study of cytomegalovirus exposure and HLA in healthy donors. Across the study: There were 90 million to 130 million unique TCR beta sequences, drawn from about 179 million T cells, in an earlier analysis.

With 60 Vbeta and 13 Jbeta primers, the PCR was carried out. Libraries were prepared by immunoSEQ multiplex PCR; TCRdb keeps only in-frame clonotypes and omits some of them. The table shows over 150,000 clones, with around 79% occurring only once. The CDR3 sequence is 18 residues long. From germline, CDR1 is MNHNS and CDR2 SASEGT. Trimming at V came to 4 bases and at J to 2 bases, leaving 13 bases not matched to a gene. The sample consisted of PBMCs. The V and J genes are TRBV6-1 and TRBJ2-3; 9 bases agree with TRBD1. The sequence derives from a man aged 18 to 29 in good health and CMV-seronegative. CDR3 in DNA: TGTGCCAGCAGTGCACCCCCGGGGACAGGGTCTAACACAGATACGCAGTATTTT. The encoded protein is CASSAPPGTGSNTDTQYF.